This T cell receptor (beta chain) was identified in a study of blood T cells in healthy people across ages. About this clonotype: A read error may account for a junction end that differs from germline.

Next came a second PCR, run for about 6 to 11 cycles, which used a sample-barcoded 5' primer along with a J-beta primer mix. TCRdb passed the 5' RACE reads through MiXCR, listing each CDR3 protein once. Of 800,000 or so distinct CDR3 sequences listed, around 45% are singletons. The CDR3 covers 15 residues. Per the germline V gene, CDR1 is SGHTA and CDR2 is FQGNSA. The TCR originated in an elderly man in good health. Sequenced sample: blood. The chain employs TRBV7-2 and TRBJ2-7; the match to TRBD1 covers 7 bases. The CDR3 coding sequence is TGCGCCAGCGGCTCACGCCCAGGGGGTATCTACGAGCAGTACTTC. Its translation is CASGSRPGGIYEQYF.